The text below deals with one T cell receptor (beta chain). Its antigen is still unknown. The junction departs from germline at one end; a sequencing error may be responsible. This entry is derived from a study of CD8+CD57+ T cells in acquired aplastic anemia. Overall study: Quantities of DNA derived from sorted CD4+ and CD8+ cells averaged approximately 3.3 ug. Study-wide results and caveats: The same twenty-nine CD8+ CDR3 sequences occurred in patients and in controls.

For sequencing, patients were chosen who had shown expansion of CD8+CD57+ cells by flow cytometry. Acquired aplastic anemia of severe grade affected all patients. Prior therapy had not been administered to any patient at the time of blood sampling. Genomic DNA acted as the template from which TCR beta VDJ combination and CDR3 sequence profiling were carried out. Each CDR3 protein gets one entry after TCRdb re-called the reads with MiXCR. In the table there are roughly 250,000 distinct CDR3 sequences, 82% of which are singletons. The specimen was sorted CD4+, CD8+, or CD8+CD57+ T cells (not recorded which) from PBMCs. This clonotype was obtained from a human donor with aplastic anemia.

The CDR3 here is CASSLAREAKEAQYF. Written as DNA, the CDR3 is TGTGCCAGCAGCTTAGCCCGAGAGGCAAAAGAGGCGCAGTACTTC. This rearrangement joins TRBV15 to TRBJ2-5, with D hard to call. Per the germline V gene, CDR1 is LNHNV and CDR2 is YYDKDF (reference sequence). This CDR3 region has 15 residues.